The text below deals with one TCR beta chain. From germline, CDR1 is LNHDA and CDR2 SQIVND (reference sequence). There are 15 residues in the CDR3. V dropped 3 bases and J dropped 8; count of bases not matched to a gene: 8. Libraries were prepared by immunoSEQ multiplex PCR; TCRdb keeps only in-frame clonotypes and omits some of them. The table includes tens of thousands of clones, about 89% detected once. This entry belongs to a study of T cell changes during pregnancy in multiple sclerosis. The gene calls are TRBV19 and TRBJ1-4; 8 bases fit TRBD1. This TCR was recovered from a female donor with multiple sclerosis, enrolled in a pregnancy study. The sample here was CD4+ T cells from peripheral blood mononuclear cells, taken in the second trimester of pregnancy. The CDR3 region is CASSIGQGGWEKLFF. The CDR3 nucleotides are TGTGCCAGTAGTATCGGACAGGGCGGTTGGGAAAAACTGTTTTTT.